The sequence of this T cell receptor (beta chain) was determined in a study of blood T cell repertoires in COVID-19. Study-wide background: Whether acute or convalescent, the COVID-19 samples came from the United States, Italy and Spain. The cDNA or gDNA used as material had been derived from T cells, B-cell-depleted T cells, or PBMCs.

The CDR3 runs to 13 residues. Germline V gene data show CDR1 as MNHNY and CDR2 as SVGAGI (reference sequence). V was clipped by 10 bases and J by 5 bases, with 17 bases between them. Measured with immunoSEQ multiplex PCR; TCRdb has only the in-frame clones, and not every one. This table has 120,000 or so clones, about 75% appearing once. The rearrangement uses TRBV6-6 and TRBJ2-5; possibly TRBD2 for D (6 bases). This TCR derives from an elderly woman with active or convalescent COVID-19. The specimen sequenced was peripheral blood. In nucleotides, the CDR3 is TGTGCCACCTCCAGTGGGACTGGGGAGACCCAGTACTTC. Amino acids: CATSSGTGETQYF.